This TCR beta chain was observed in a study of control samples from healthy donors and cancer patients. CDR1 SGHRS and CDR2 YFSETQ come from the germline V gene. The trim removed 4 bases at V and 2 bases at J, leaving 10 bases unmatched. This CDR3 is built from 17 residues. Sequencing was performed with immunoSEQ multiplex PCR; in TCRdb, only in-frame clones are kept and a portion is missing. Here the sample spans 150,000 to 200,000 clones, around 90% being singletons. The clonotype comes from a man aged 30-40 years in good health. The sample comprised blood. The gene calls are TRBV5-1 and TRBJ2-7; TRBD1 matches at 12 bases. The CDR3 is CASSQTPGQGAPYEQYF. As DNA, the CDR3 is TGCGCCAGCAGCCAAACCCCGGGACAGGGGGCCCCCTACGAGCAGTACTTC.